This T cell receptor beta chain originates from a study of prognosis after radiotherapy for stage I lung cancer. Study as a whole: Enrolled patients were those with stage I non-small cell lung cancer, a group that was recruited between early 2018 and January 2019.

Overall study findings and caveats: Reduced Shannon entropy following stereotactic body radiation therapy was recorded in patients who developed distant metastases. Patients with and without metastases reportedly differed in TRBV and TRBJ gene usage frequencies.

This clonotype was counted ten times or more. Its antigen is currently unknown. The germline V gene encodes CDR1 SGDLS and CDR2 YYNGEE. The CDR3 has 15 amino acids. V trimming: 2 bases; J trimming: 4 bases; junction bases outside the gene matches: 6. From genomic DNA, two-round multiplex PCR was used to amplify TCR beta CDR3. Round-one PCR had primers specific to each TRBV and TRBJ gene. TCRdb passed the multiplex PCR reads through MiXCR, listing each CDR3 protein once. Seen here are about 35,000 distinct CDR3 sequences, under 40% observed once, and the top ten hold approximately 17%. A draw of roughly 5.8 milliliters of peripheral blood took place at each of two time points.

The source was PBMCs, collected before or after stereotactic body radiation therapy (not recorded which). The source is a donor older than 45 with non-small cell lung cancer. The chain carries TRBV9 and TRBJ2-7; 10 nucleotides match TRBD2. The CDR3 protein is CASSVTGTSAYEQYF. CDR3 in DNA: TGTGCCAGCAGCGTTACCGGGACTAGCGCATACGAGCAGTACTTC.